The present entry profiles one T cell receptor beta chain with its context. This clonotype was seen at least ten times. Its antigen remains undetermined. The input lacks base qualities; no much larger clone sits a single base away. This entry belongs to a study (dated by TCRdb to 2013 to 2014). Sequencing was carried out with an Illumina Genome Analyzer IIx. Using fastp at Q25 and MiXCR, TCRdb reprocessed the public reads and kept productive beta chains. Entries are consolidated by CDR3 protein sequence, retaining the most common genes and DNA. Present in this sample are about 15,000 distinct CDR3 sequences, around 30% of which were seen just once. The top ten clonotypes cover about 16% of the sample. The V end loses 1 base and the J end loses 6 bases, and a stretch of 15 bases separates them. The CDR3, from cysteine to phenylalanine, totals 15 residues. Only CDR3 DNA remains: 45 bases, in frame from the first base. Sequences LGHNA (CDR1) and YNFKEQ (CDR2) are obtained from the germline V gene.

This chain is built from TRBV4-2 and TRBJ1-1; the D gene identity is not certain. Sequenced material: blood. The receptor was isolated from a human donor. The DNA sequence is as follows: TGTGCCAGCAGCCAAGGGGAGGGAGTAGGACCTGAAGCTTTCTTT. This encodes CASSQGEGVGPEAFF.